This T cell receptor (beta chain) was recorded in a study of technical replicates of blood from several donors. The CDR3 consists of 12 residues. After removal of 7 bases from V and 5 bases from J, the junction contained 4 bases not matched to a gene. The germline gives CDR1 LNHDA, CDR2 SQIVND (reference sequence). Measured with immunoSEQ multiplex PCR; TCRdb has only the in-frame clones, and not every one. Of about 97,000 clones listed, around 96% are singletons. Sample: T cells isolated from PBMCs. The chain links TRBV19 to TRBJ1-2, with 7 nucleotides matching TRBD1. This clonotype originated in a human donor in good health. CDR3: CASKGGAYGYTF. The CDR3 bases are TGTGCCAGTAAAGGGGGCGCATATGGCTACACCTTC.